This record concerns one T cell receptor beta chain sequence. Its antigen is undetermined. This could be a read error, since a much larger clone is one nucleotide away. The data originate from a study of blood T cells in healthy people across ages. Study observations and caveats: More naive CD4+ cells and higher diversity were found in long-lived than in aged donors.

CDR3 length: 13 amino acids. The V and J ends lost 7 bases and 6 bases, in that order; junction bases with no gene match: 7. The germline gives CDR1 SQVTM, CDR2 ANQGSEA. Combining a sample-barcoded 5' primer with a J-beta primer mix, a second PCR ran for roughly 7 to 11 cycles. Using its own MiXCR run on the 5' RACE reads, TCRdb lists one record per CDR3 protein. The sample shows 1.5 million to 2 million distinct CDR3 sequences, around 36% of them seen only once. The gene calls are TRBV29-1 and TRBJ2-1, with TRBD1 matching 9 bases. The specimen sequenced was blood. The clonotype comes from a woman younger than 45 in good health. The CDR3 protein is CSALGTGSNEQFF. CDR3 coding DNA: TGCAGCGCCCTGGGGACAGGGAGCAATGAGCAGTTCTTC.